A single sample gave rise to the 18 T cell receptor beta chains below, sequenced in a study of multiple sclerosis patients with progressive multifocal leukoencephalopathy. Only in-frame clones appear in the TCRdb table, and some are missing; sequencing was by immunoSEQ multiplex PCR. Seen here are 29,000 or so clones, about nine tenths observed once, and the top ten hold over 1.2%. Stated time point: 5 to 6 months of natalizumab therapy. Source: PBMCs, taken from a patient treated with natalizumab. These TCRs come from a human donor with multiple sclerosis.

The chain joins TRBV12-5 to TRBJ2-6, with unresolved D. V was clipped by 6 bases and J by 1 base, with 4 bases between them. Germline V gene sequence: CDR1 LGHNT, CDR2 FRNRAP. This CDR3 contains 13 residues. This CDR3 is CASGASGANVLTF. For the CDR3, the DNA is TGTGCTAGTGGCGCATCTGGGGCCAACGTCCTGACTTTC.

The chain combines TRBV5-1 with TRBJ2-3, with 9 bases identical to TRBD1. CDR3 length: 17 amino acids. V lost 1 base, J lost 3 bases, and 9 bases stayed unmatched. Germline V CDR1 and CDR2: SGHRS, YFSETQ. CDR3 DNA sequence: TGCGCCAGCAGCTTGTATGGGACAGGGAGTAGGACAGATACGCAGTATTTT. It encodes CASSLYGTGSRTDTQYF.

The rearrangement joins TRBV4-3 to TRBJ1-3; 7 bases fit TRBD1. CDR1 is LGHNA and CDR2 is YSLEER in the germline V gene. The length of the CDR3 is 14 residues. Unmatched junction bases numbered 6, after V lost 2 bases and J lost 8 bases. DNA of the CDR3: TGCGCCAGCAGCCAAAGGACAGGAGGGGACACCATATATTTT. Encoded protein: CASSQRTGGDTIYF.

The V gene is TRBV28, the J gene TRBJ2-7; TRBD2 matches 11 bases. The V segment lost 10 bases and the J segment 3 bases; nucleotides outside the gene matches: 11. Germline CDR1 is MDHEN and CDR2 is SYDVKM. The CDR3 is 15 residues long. This chain's CDR3 is CAIKQGLAAGYEQYF. CDR3 nucleotides: TGTGCCATCAAACAGGGACTAGCGGCCGGCTACGAGCAGTACTTC.

This chain uses TRBV19 with TRBJ2-6, with D tentatively TRBD1 (6 bases). Germline V gene data show CDR1 as LNHDA and CDR2 as SQIVND (reference sequence). Trimming left V 10 bases short and J 1 base short, with 14 bases between. CDR3 length: 15 amino acids. The CDR3 here is CATRTVGSGANVLTF. DNA for the CDR3: TGTGCCACAAGGACAGTGGGGTCTGGGGCCAACGTCCTGACTTTC. The variable domain in full, with the rest retrieved from reference TRBV19 and TRBJ2-6, is DGGITQSPKYLFRKEGQNVTLSCEQNLNHDAMYWYRQDPGQGLRLIYYSQIVNDFQKGDIAEGYSVSREKKESFPLTVTSAQKNPTAFYLCATRTVGSGANVLTFGAGSRLTVL.

Details on this clone: The conserved phenylalanine or tryptophan is not found at the CDR3 terminus, so this likely reflects a read error. The V call is TRBV2, the J call TRBJ2-7; TRBD1 aligns across 8 bases. Germline values: CDR1 SNHLY, CDR2 FYNNEI. The length of the CDR3 is 14 residues. V shed 8 bases, J shed 2 bases, and the junction held 8 bases outside the gene matches. The CDR3 nucleotides read TGTGCCAGCGTTTTCGGGACAGGAGCCTACGAGCAGTACCTC. Its protein is CASVFGTGAYEQYL.

The chain combines TRBV6-5 with TRBJ1-1; D is possibly TRBD1 (5 bases). Germline V gives CDR1 MNHEY, CDR2 SVGAGI. The V end was cut by 7 bases, the J end by 0 bases, with 12 bases between. The CDR3 covers 14 residues. The CDR3 here is CASISRGLNTEAFF. In DNA form, the CDR3 reads TGTGCCAGCATCTCGAGGGGACTGAACACTGAAGCTTTCTTT.

CDR3 DNA sequence: TGTGCCAGCAGTACCCGGACAGGGGAGGATGAGCAGTTCTTC. The encoded protein is CASSTRTGEDEQFF. The V gene is TRBV27, the J gene TRBJ2-1; the match to TRBD1 covers 9 bases. The CDR3 contains 14 residues. Germline CDR1 is MNHEY and CDR2 is SMNVEV (reference sequence). V shed 5 bases, J shed 8 bases, and the junction held 7 bases outside the gene matches.

This chain links TRBV18 with TRBJ2-2; the match to TRBD2 covers 15 bases. Germline-derived CDR1 and CDR2 are KGHSH and LQKENI. The CDR3 is made up of 21 amino acids. V lost 3 bases and J lost 0; bases outside the gene matches: 11. CDR3: CASSPAGLAGGIAANTGELFF. The CDR3 DNA is TGTGCCAGCTCACCTGCGGGACTAGCGGGAGGAATAGCCGCGAACACCGGGGAGCTGTTTTTT.

The chain joins TRBV7-9 to TRBJ1-4; no reliable D call. CDR3 size: 16 residues. V was pared by 6 bases and J by 2 bases, with 16 bases between. Looked up from germline, CDR1 is SEHNR and CDR2 is FQNEAQ (reference sequence). DNA of the CDR3: TGTGCCAGCAGTCCAAACGCGGCCGCGACTAATGAAAAACTGTTTTTT. Translated, it gives CASSPNAAATNEKLFF.

The CDR3 is CASSQDRTDTQYF. DNA for the CDR3: TGCGCCAGCAGCCAAGATCGGACCGATACGCAGTATTTT. This chain links TRBV4-3 with TRBJ2-3; D call uncertain. CDR3 length equals 13 residues. V was cut by 0 bases and J by 6 bases, with 7 bases left in between. CDR1 and CDR2 from the germline V gene are LGHNA and YSLEER.

The sample holds one count of this clone. This chain links TRBV19 with TRBJ2-7; 14 bases map to TRBD2. The CDR3 is 18 amino acids. The germline gives CDR1 LNHDA, CDR2 SQIVND (reference sequence). V trimming: 8 bases; J trimming: 2 bases; junction bases outside the gene matches: 14. CDR3 region: CASFPRHGLAGGPYEQYF. The DNA for the CDR3 is TGTGCCAGTTTCCCACGCCACGGACTAGCGGGAGGCCCCTACGAGCAGTACTTC.

V and J are TRBV19 and TRBJ2-7; TRBD1 agrees at 8 bases. Germline CDR1 is LNHDA and CDR2 is SQIVND (reference sequence). V was clipped by 5 bases and J by 0 bases; unmatched bases: 9. This CDR3 comprises 16 residues. The CDR3 nucleotides read TGTGCCAGTAGTGTGGCCGGGACAGGAGCCTCCTACGAGCAGTACTTC. Its protein is CASSVAGTGASYEQYF.

The chain joins TRBV9 to TRBJ2-3, with D uncertain. V was trimmed by 4 bases and J by 0 bases, leaving 12 bases between them. Germline V gene sequence: CDR1 SGDLS, CDR2 YYNGEE. The CDR3 length is 15 residues. For the CDR3, the DNA is TGTGCCAGCAGCTTTGGGCCCACTAGCACAGATACGCAGTATTTT. Protein sequence: CASSFGPTSTDTQYF. The full variable domain, its missing parts supplied by reference TRBV9 and TRBJ2-3, is DSGVTQTPKHLITATGQRVTLRCSPRSGDLSVYWYQQSLDQGLQFLIQYYNGEERAKGNILERFSAQQFPDLHSELNLSSLELGDSALYFCASSFGPTSTDTQYFGPGTRLTVL.

V and J are TRBV30 and TRBJ2-6; unclear D gene. Germline assignment: CDR1 GTSNPN and CDR2 SVGIG (reference sequence). The ends were cut back, 0 bases at V and 4 bases at J, with 10 bases in the middle. The CDR3 consists of 15 residues. The CDR3 spells CAWSVAVDGANVLTF. The CDR3, as DNA: TGTGCCTGGAGTGTAGCAGTGGACGGGGCCAACGTCCTGACTTTC.

This clone was seen just once. The chain recombines TRBV2 with TRBJ2-2; TRBD2 is a possible D gene (5 bases). V lost 7 bases to trimming and J lost 0 bases, with 9 bases between them. CDR1 is SNHLY, CDR2 FYNNEI, per germline. The CDR3 totals 14 residues. CDR3 sequence (DNA): TGTGCCAGCAAGAGGGAAGCGAACACCGGGGAGCTGTTTTTT. The encoded protein is CASKREANTGELFF.

The J gene is TRBJ2-1, the V gene TRBV5-1, with 13 bases that match TRBD2. Germline V gene sequence: CDR1 SGHRS, CDR2 YFSETQ. The ends lost 5 bases at V and 9 bases at J; junction bases unmatched: 5. This CDR3 has 14 residues. The CDR3 sequence: CASRGGLAGTEQFF. As DNA, the CDR3 is TGCGCCAGCAGGGGGGGACTAGCGGGAACTGAGCAGTTCTTC.

This clone was counted a single time. The chain is built from TRBV27 and TRBJ1-6, with D perhaps TRBD1 (5 bases). V dropped 0 bases and J dropped 10 bases, with 16 bases sitting between them. This CDR3 is built from 16 residues. From germline, CDR1 is MNHEY and CDR2 SMNVEV (reference sequence). The CDR3 bases are TGTGCCAGCAGTTTATCCCCGGTAGGGGAGGGGTCACCCCTCCACTTT. Protein sequence: CASSLSPVGEGSPLHF.